This TCR beta chain was captured by sequencing in a study of response to subunit inactivated influenza vaccine. Study-level results: T cells newly recruited by each seasonal influenza vaccination are few, the authors suggested.

TCRdb ran MiXCR on the RT-PCR reads and lists one entry per CDR3 protein. The sample holds over 150,000 distinct CDR3 sequences; roughly 8.7% are singletons and the top ten take about a tenth. This clonotype was observed a few times. Antigen unknown. This may arise from a read error, as a much more abundant clone is one base away. Sequenced material: non-naive T cells sorted from PBMCs, taken on the day of vaccination. The sequence was obtained from a man in his fifties who received an inactivated influenza vaccine.

The CDR3 sequence is CASRNQETQYF. CDR3 DNA sequence: TGTGCCAGCAGAAACCAAGAGACCCAGTACTTC. The chain is built from TRBV28 and TRBJ2-5; unclear D gene. This CDR3 comprises 11 residues. Germline assignment: CDR1 MDHEN and CDR2 SYDVKM. V shed 6 bases and J shed 0 bases, with 2 bases lying between them.